Each of the 22 T cell receptor beta chains below was sequenced from the same sample in a study of spatial heterogeneity in lung cancer. Study observations and caveats: Tumoral mutation counts were tracked by counts of expanded intratumoral alpha and beta TCRs.

These receptors lack a known antigen. Time point meaning: sample taken at primary tumor resection. TCRdb analysed the 5' RACE reads with MiXCR anew, one entry per CDR3 protein. In the table there are some 25,000 distinct CDR3 sequences, roughly 7.1% of which are singletons. The sample here was lung tumor tissue, taken at surgery. The receptors shown here come from a male donor with early-stage non-small cell lung cancer.

In its sample, this clonotype was seen many times. CDR3 amino acids: CAISANRTGPLKTQYF. CDR3 nucleotides: TGTGCCATCAGTGCGAATAGGACAGGGCCCTTGAAGACCCAGTACTTC. The chain links TRBV10-3 to TRBJ2-5; TRBD1 aligns across 8 bases. Germline CDR1 is ENHRY and CDR2 is SYGVKD. The CDR3 is 16 amino acids. With V trimmed by 4 bases and J by 6 bases, 13 bases remained unmatched.

The sample holds many counts of this clonotype. V gene TRBV20-1 combines with J gene TRBJ1-1; D is perhaps TRBD1 (6 bases). The germline V gene has CDR1 DFQATT and CDR2 SNEGSKA (reference sequence). This CDR3 has 14 amino acids. V was trimmed by 0 bases and J by 3 bases, leaving 11 bases between them. The CDR3 DNA sequence: TGCAGTGCTAGAGACCCACAGGGCGACACTGAAGCTTTCTTT. This codes for CSARDPQGDTEAFF.

This clonotype was detected ten times or more. J is TRBJ2-2 and V is TRBV29-1; D remains unclear. The germline CDR1 and CDR2 sequences are SQVTM and ANQGSEA. CDR3 length: 12 amino acids. Trimming left V 7 bases short and J 6 bases short, with 12 bases between. The CDR3 region is CSADMGSGELFF. The CDR3 DNA reads as TGCAGCGCCGACATGGGATCCGGGGAGCTGTTTTTT.

This clonotype appeared a few times. The V and J genes are TRBV3-1 and TRBJ2-7, with D maybe TRBD2 (5 bases). V was clipped by 6 bases and J by 7 bases, with 16 bases between them. Germline V lookup: CDR1 LGHDT, CDR2 YNNKEL (reference sequence). The CDR3 is 13 amino acids. The CDR3 nucleotides are TGTGCCAGCAGTCCAGGTACGGGGTCGGAGCAGTACTTC. Its translation is CASSPGTGSEQYF.

This clonotype was counted many times. V is TRBV6-5 and J is TRBJ2-5, with TRBD2 identical over 7 bases. The CDR3 extends over 14 amino acids. The germline gives CDR1 MNHEY, CDR2 SVGAGI. Trimming took 6 bases from V and 7 from J; bases not matched to a gene: 11. CDR3 sequence reads: CASRSGGPIRTQYF. DNA of the CDR3: TGTGCCAGCAGGTCGGGAGGCCCTATCAGGACCCAGTACTTC.

The chain couples TRBV10-3 to TRBJ2-1; no clear D. Trimming took 4 bases from V and 4 from J, leaving 5 bases between them. The CDR3 is made up of 12 amino acids. The germline V gene has CDR1 ENHRY and CDR2 SYGVKD. The CDR3 DNA reads as TGTGCCATCAGTGTGAAGTACAATGAGCAGTTCTTC. It encodes CAISVKYNEQFF.

Ten or more counts support this clonotype. CDR3: CASSVGWLREDTEAFF. The CDR3 coding sequence is TGTGCCAGCAGCGTGGGCTGGCTCCGGGAGGACACTGAAGCTTTCTTT. The chain links TRBV9 to TRBJ1-1; D not certain. The ends were cut back, 2 bases at V and 3 bases at J, with 17 bases in the middle. The CDR3 is 16 amino acids. CDR1 and CDR2 from the germline V gene are SGDLS and YYNGEE.

This clonotype has at least ten counts. This chain connects TRBV20-1 to TRBJ2-7; 8 bases map to TRBD1. The CDR3 contains 13 residues. The V segment lost 4 bases and the J segment 3 bases; nucleotides outside the gene matches: 5. CDR1 and CDR2 from the germline V gene are DFQATT and SNEGSKA (reference sequence). CDR3 coding DNA: TGCAGTGCTACTCCGGGACAGGTCTACGAGCAGTACTTC. It translates to CSATPGQVYEQYF.

This clonotype was observed at least ten times. The chain recombines TRBV23-1 with TRBJ2-1, with D perhaps being TRBD1 or TRBD2 (5 bases each). TRBV23-1 is placed among ORFs of uncertain function. This CDR3 has 13 residues. V was trimmed by 3 bases and J by 14 bases, leaving 17 bases between them. As DNA, the CDR3 is TGCGCCAGCAGTCATCTGAGGGACCGAGCGGAGTTCTTC. It translates to CASSHLRDRAEFF.

There are a few counts of this clonotype. The chain combines TRBV6-2 or TRBV6-3 with TRBJ1-5; D might be TRBD1 (5 bases). CDR3 length: 14 residues. The germline gives CDR1 MNHEY, CDR2 SVGEGT. Trimming took 6 bases from V and 0 from J, leaving 9 bases between them. In DNA form, the CDR3 reads TGTGCCAGCAGCACTACAGGTAGCAATCAGCCCCAGCATTTT. The encoded protein is CASSTTGSNQPQHF.

The CDR3 is CASSLPGTEHTGELFF. CDR3 nucleotide sequence: TGTGCCAGCAGTTTACCCGGGACCGAGCACACCGGGGAGCTGTTTTTT. This chain connects TRBV12-3 or TRBV12-4 to TRBJ2-2, with D perhaps TRBD1 or TRBD2 (5 bases each). Trimming took 2 bases from V and 3 from J, leaving 13 bases between them. CDR3 size: 16 residues.

This clonotype was seen many times. The chain combines TRBV24-1 with TRBJ1-2, with D unclear. V lost 4 bases, J lost 7 bases, and 9 bases lay in between. Germline V CDR1 and CDR2: KGHDR, SFDVKD. This CDR3 contains 12 residues. The CDR3 sequence: CATSERLGGYTF. The CDR3 nucleotides are TGTGCCACCAGTGAAAGACTTGGTGGCTACACCTTC.

This chain connects TRBV5-1 to TRBJ2-1; no clear D. The length of the CDR3 is 14 residues. Germline loops: CDR1 SGHRS, CDR2 YFSETQ. Trimming removed 4 bases at V and 4 bases at J, with 12 bases between. The CDR3 nucleotides are TGCGCCAGCAGCCCCCCTCCGGGTTACAATGAGCAGTTCTTC. Protein sequence: CASSPPPGYNEQFF.

This clonotype was found many times. The V call is TRBV11-2, the J call TRBJ1-1, with no clear D. CDR1 SGHAT and CDR2 FQNNGV come from the germline V gene. V was trimmed by 2 bases and J by 0 bases, leaving 4 bases between them. The CDR3 has 13 amino acids. The CDR3 bases are TGTGCCAGCAGCTTATCCGTGAACACTGAAGCTTTCTTT. Residues: CASSLSVNTEAFF.

The chain couples TRBV7-2 to TRBJ2-2; weak D call: TRBD1 (8 bases). Germline V gene lookup returns CDR1 SGHTA and CDR2 FQGNSA. Between the trimmed V and J ends, which lost 4 bases and 4 bases, there was a span of 13 bases. CDR3 size: 15 residues. The CDR3 protein is CASSSDREGTGELFF. The CDR3 bases are TGTGCCAGCAGCTCGGACAGGGAGGGCACCGGGGAGCTGTTTTTT.

This clonotype was observed a few times. V usage is TRBV7-2 and J usage is TRBJ1-3, with 7 bases matching TRBD1. V was pared by 9 bases and J by 0 bases, with 14 bases of the junction left unmatched. Germline values: CDR1 SGHTA, CDR2 FQGNSA. The CDR3 contains 17 residues. The chain's CDR3 is CASGPSGTVSSGNTIYF. The CDR3 DNA reads as TGTGCCAGTGGACCTTCCGGGACAGTGAGCTCTGGAAACACCATATATTTT.

The chain joins TRBV7-8 to TRBJ2-2; TRBD1 matches 10 bases. Germline assignment: CDR1 SGHVS and CDR2 FQNEAQ. The CDR3 runs to 17 residues. The V gene end was trimmed by 5 bases and the J gene end by 4 bases; junction bases not matched to a gene: 10. The CDR3 loop reads CASSPVTGGAGTGELFF. CDR3 sequence (DNA): TGTGCCAGCAGCCCGGTGACAGGGGGCGCGGGCACCGGGGAGCTGTTTTTT.

This clonotype was detected ten times or more. This sequence joins TRBV20-1 and TRBJ2-1; 8 nucleotides align to TRBD1. Germline V gene data show CDR1 as DFQATT and CDR2 as SNEGSKA (reference sequence). The CDR3 is 13 residues long. V gave up 8 bases and J gave up 6 bases; unmatched junction bases: 9. The CDR3 DNA is TGCAGTCCCCAGGGGGCTGTCGCCAATGAGCAGTTCTTC. As protein: CSPQGAVANEQFF.

This clonotype was observed a handful of times. This chain uses TRBV5-1 with TRBJ2-5; 14 nucleotides agree with TRBD2. With V trimmed by 3 bases and J by 4 bases, 2 bases remained unmatched. CDR3 size: 15 residues. CDR1 and CDR2 from the germline V gene are SGHRS and YFSETQ. The CDR3 loop is CASSSGTSGRETQYF. In DNA form, the CDR3 reads TGCGCCAGCAGCTCCGGGACTAGCGGGAGAGAGACCCAGTACTTC.

Ten or more counts support this clonotype. In nucleotides, the CDR3 is TGTGCCAGCAGCAGGACACTTGGAGCTTTCTTT. Amino acid sequence: CASSRTLGAFF. The J gene is TRBJ1-1, the V gene TRBV12-3 or TRBV12-4; D might be TRBD1 (5 bases). The CDR3 is made up of 11 amino acids. V was pared by 6 bases and J by 10 bases, with 12 bases between.

This clonotype was counted a few times. The chain employs TRBV3-1 and TRBJ1-2; weak D call: TRBD1 (5 bases). With 2 bases removed from V and 1 base from J, the gap between germline ends came to 17 bases. The CDR3 is 17 amino acids. Per germline, CDR1 LGHDT and CDR2 YNNKEL (reference sequence). In DNA form, the CDR3 reads TGTGCCAGCAGCCAAACCCGGTGGGGGGAGATTAACTATGGCTACACCTTC. This gives the protein CASSQTRWGEINYGYTF.

This clonotype appeared a few times. The chain recombines TRBV3-1 with TRBJ2-7; the D call may be TRBD1 or TRBD2 (5 bases each). Germline values: CDR1 LGHDT, CDR2 YNNKEL (reference sequence). The CDR3 sequence is 14 residues long. Trimming took off 5 bases at V and 2 bases at J, with 13 bases between the two ends. The CDR3 loop is CASSWDGRTYEQYF. CDR3 bases: TGTGCCAGCAGCTGGGACGGACGAACCTACGAGCAGTACTTC.